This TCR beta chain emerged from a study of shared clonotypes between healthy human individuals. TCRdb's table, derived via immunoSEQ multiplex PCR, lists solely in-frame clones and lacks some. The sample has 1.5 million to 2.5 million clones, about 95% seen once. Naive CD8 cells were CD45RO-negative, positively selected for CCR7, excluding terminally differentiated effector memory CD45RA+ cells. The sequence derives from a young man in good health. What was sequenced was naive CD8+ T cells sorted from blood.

The CDR3 coding sequence is TGTGCCTGGAGTAATGACAGGGACTACGAGCAGTACTTC. Protein product: CAWSNDRDYEQYF. The chain recombines TRBV30 with TRBJ2-7; 7 bases line up with TRBD1. J lost 3 bases, V lost 2 bases, and 4 bases had no gene match. CDR1 is GTSNPN and CDR2 is SVGIG in the germline V gene (reference sequence). The CDR3 is made up of 13 amino acids.